This entry lists 3 T cell receptor beta chains sequenced from one sample in a study of blood T cell repertoires in COVID-19. Repertoires were generated with immunoSEQ multiplex PCR, while TCRdb's copy carries only in-frame clones and drops some. The repertoire has just under 150,000 clones, approximately 81% of them found once; the top ten carry roughly 2.7%. The sample taken for sequencing was peripheral blood. These receptors were taken from a human donor with acute or convalescent COVID-19. The donor label of this sample is uncertain.

The rearrangement links TRBV29-1 to TRBJ1-5; 8 nucleotides agree with TRBD1. There are 13 residues in the CDR3. J gave up 2 bases and V 6 bases, and 3 bases lay outside the gene matches. Germline assignment: CDR1 SQVTM and CDR2 ANQGSEA. This chain's CDR3 is CSVGQGGNQPQHF. CDR3 coding DNA: TGCAGCGTCGGACAGGGAGGCAATCAGCCCCAGCATTTT.

The V gene is TRBV28, the J gene TRBJ2-4; TRBD1 aligns across 8 bases. The CDR3 runs to 13 residues. J gave up 7 bases and V 6 bases, and 5 bases lay outside the gene matches. Looked up from germline, CDR1 is MDHEN and CDR2 is SYDVKM. CDR3 in amino acids: CASRETGVNIQYF. DNA of the CDR3: TGTGCCAGCAGGGAGACAGGGGTGAACATTCAGTACTTC.

This rearrangement joins TRBV27 to TRBJ2-7; D might be TRBD2 (5 bases). The CDR3 extends over 15 amino acids. V dropped 5 bases and J dropped 2 bases, with 16 bases sitting between them. The V gene's germline CDR1 is MNHEY and CDR2 SMNVEV (reference sequence). The CDR3 sequence is CASSGLTGRTYEQYV. DNA of the CDR3: TGTGCCAGCAGTGGACTTACCGGGCGTACCTACGAGCAGTACGTC.